The rows below give T cell receptor beta chains drawn from one sample of a study of blood T cell repertoires in COVID-19. The table came from immunoSEQ multiplex PCR; TCRdb's copy has only in-frame clones and leaves some out. Here the sample spans under 400,000 clones, about nine tenths being singletons. Material for sequencing was PBMCs or T cells enriched from blood (not recorded which). The receptors stem from a woman under 40 who had been exposed to COVID-19. The CDR3 runs from the conserved cysteine through the conserved F or W. Each record gives: J gene, clone size, V gene, D gene, CDR3 protein, CDR3 DNA. A D gene is named only where the DNA matches it firmly. Where a row states a size, it is once, few, many or the class of an expanded clone; other rows omit it.

j_gene: TRBJ2-1
abundance: .
v_gene: TRBV7-2
d_gene: TRBD2
CDR3aa: CASSFRTSGRSSYNEQFF
CDR3nt: TGTGCCAGCAGCTTCAGGACTAGCGGGAGGAGCTCCTACAATGAGCAGTTCTTC

j_gene: TRBJ1-2
abundance: .
v_gene: TRBV6-5
d_gene: TRBD1
CDR3aa: CASSYGTGGPGYTF
CDR3nt: TGTGCCAGCAGTTACGGGACAGGGGGCCCCGGCTACACCTTC

j_gene: TRBJ1-6
abundance: .
v_gene: TRBV10-3
d_gene: TRBD1
CDR3aa: CAISVVARGLESPLHF
CDR3nt: TGTGCCATCAGTGTGGTAGCCAGGGGGCTTGAGTCACCCCTCCACTTT

j_gene: TRBJ1-1
abundance: .
v_gene: TRBV6-5
d_gene: .
CDR3aa: CASSYSSGQPVTEAFF
CDR3nt: TGTGCCAGCAGTTACTCGTCTGGACAGCCAGTCACTGAAGCTTTCTTT

j_gene: TRBJ2-1
abundance: .
v_gene: TRBV7-9
d_gene: .
CDR3aa: CASFGQPNEQFF
CDR3nt: TGTGCCAGCTTTGGGCAGCCCAATGAGCAGTTCTTC

j_gene: TRBJ2-7
abundance: .
v_gene: TRBV2
d_gene: .
CDR3aa: CASRGDRLNEQYF
CDR3nt: TGTGCCAGCAGAGGCGACAGGCTGAACGAGCAGTACTTC

j_gene: TRBJ1-1
abundance: .
v_gene: TRBV28
d_gene: TRBD1
CDR3aa: CASHLGTVNTEAFF
CDR3nt: TGTGCCAGCCACCTCGGGACAGTGAACACTGAAGCTTTCTTT

j_gene: TRBJ2-1
abundance: .
v_gene: TRBV5-1
d_gene: .
CDR3aa: CASSPQVVSYNEQFF
CDR3nt: TGCGCCAGCAGCCCTCAGGTGGTCTCCTACAATGAGCAGTTCTTC

j_gene: TRBJ2-3
abundance: .
v_gene: TRBV2
d_gene: TRBD2
CDR3aa: CASSDTASGATSTDTQYF
CDR3nt: TGTGCCAGCAGTGACACCGCTAGCGGGGCTACTAGCACAGATACGCAGTATTTT

j_gene: TRBJ2-7
abundance: .
v_gene: TRBV20-1
d_gene: .
CDR3aa: CSASGGPTPLYEQYF
CDR3nt: TGCAGTGCTAGTGGTGGGCCGACCCCCCTCTACGAGCAGTACTTC

j_gene: TRBJ2-7
abundance: few
v_gene: TRBV10-1
d_gene: TRBD2
CDR3aa: CASSETSGSYEQYF
CDR3nt: TGCGCCAGCAGTGAGACTAGCGGGAGCTACGAGCAGTACTTC

j_gene: TRBJ1-1
abundance: .
v_gene: TRBV5-1
d_gene: TRBD1
CDR3aa: CASSATGGANTEAFF
CDR3nt: TGCGCCAGCAGCGCCACAGGGGGCGCGAACACTGAAGCTTTCTTT

j_gene: TRBJ2-1
abundance: .
v_gene: TRBV9
d_gene: TRBD2
CDR3aa: CASSVGASGSAYNEQFF
CDR3nt: TGTGCCAGCAGCGTAGGGGCTAGCGGGAGTGCCTACAATGAGCAGTTCTTC

j_gene: TRBJ2-1
abundance: .
v_gene: TRBV6-5
d_gene: TRBD2
CDR3aa: CASSYSGTSFDEQFF
CDR3nt: TGTGCCAGCAGTTACTCGGGGACTAGCTTCGATGAGCAGTTCTTC

j_gene: TRBJ2-1
abundance: .
v_gene: TRBV5-1
d_gene: .
CDR3aa: CASRIGSGLNEQFF
CDR3nt: TGCGCCAGCCGTATAGGTAGCGGTCTCAATGAGCAGTTCTTC

j_gene: TRBJ2-7
abundance: once
v_gene: TRBV5-6
d_gene: TRBD2
CDR3aa: CASSLEGSGSLGEQYF
CDR3nt: TGTGCCAGCAGCTTGGAGGGTAGCGGGAGCCTCGGCGAGCAGTACTTC

j_gene: TRBJ1-5
abundance: .
v_gene: TRBV24-1
d_gene: .
CDR3aa: CATSDQTRPNNQPQHF
CDR3nt: TGTGCCACCAGTGACCAGACACGTCCCAATAATCAGCCCCAGCATTTT

j_gene: TRBJ2-3
abundance: .
v_gene: TRBV5-1
d_gene: TRBD2
CDR3aa: CASRQRERTDTQYF
CDR3nt: TGCGCCAGCCGTCAGCGGGAGAGGACAGATACGCAGTATTTT

j_gene: TRBJ2-1
abundance: few
v_gene: TRBV5-4
d_gene: .
CDR3aa: CASSLVRGTDNEQFF
CDR3nt: TGTGCCAGCAGCTTGGTACGGGGTACAGACAATGAGCAGTTCTTC

j_gene: TRBJ2-7
abundance: .
v_gene: TRBV19
d_gene: TRBD2
CDR3aa: CASSYGGSSYEQYF
CDR3nt: TGTGCCAGTAGTTATGGCGGGAGCTCCTACGAGCAGTACTTC

j_gene: TRBJ1-1
abundance: .
v_gene: TRBV5-1
d_gene: TRBD1
CDR3aa: CASSSTGVVMNTEAFF
CDR3nt: TGCGCCAGCAGCTCTACAGGGGTGGTTATGAACACTGAAGCTTTCTTT

j_gene: TRBJ1-1
abundance: .
v_gene: TRBV18
d_gene: .
CDR3aa: CASSPKVPEGRTEAFF
CDR3nt: TGTGCCAGCTCACCCAAAGTGCCGGAGGGGCGAACTGAAGCTTTCTTT

j_gene: TRBJ1-1
abundance: .
v_gene: TRBV7-3
d_gene: .
CDR3aa: CASSSHMNTEAFF
CDR3nt: TGTGCCAGCAGCTCCCACATGAACACTGAAGCTTTCTTT

j_gene: TRBJ2-7
abundance: .
v_gene: TRBV28
d_gene: .
CDR3aa: CASSPAGGPTVRRGYEQYF
CDR3nt: TGTGCCAGCAGTCCGGCCGGGGGACCAACCGTAAGACGGGGCTACGAGCAGTACTTC

j_gene: TRBJ1-4
abundance: .
v_gene: TRBV10-3
d_gene: .
CDR3aa: CAISVSSEGANEKLFF
CDR3nt: TGTGCCATCAGTGTTTCATCCGAGGGGGCTAATGAAAAACTGTTTTTT

j_gene: TRBJ2-5
abundance: once
v_gene: TRBV7-9
d_gene: .
CDR3aa: CASIDSVYQETQYF
CDR3nt: TGTGCCAGCATCGACAGCGTATACCAAGAGACCCAGTACTTC

j_gene: TRBJ2-1
abundance: .
v_gene: TRBV15
d_gene: .
CDR3aa: CATSRDAPKLDEQFF
CDR3nt: TGTGCCACCAGCAGAGACGCGCCAAAGCTGGATGAGCAGTTCTTC

j_gene: TRBJ2-1
abundance: .
v_gene: TRBV27
d_gene: .
CDR3aa: CASKFRGSYNEQFF
CDR3nt: TGTGCCAGCAAGTTCCGGGGCTCCTACAATGAGCAGTTCTTC

j_gene: TRBJ2-1
abundance: .
v_gene: TRBV4-1
d_gene: TRBD2
CDR3aa: CASSQEYVAGALEQFF
CDR3nt: TGCGCCAGCAGCCAAGAATACGTAGCGGGAGCGCTAGAGCAGTTCTTC

j_gene: TRBJ2-5
abundance: .
v_gene: TRBV5-1
d_gene: .
CDR3aa: CASSLMGAPKETQYF
CDR3nt: TGCGCCAGCAGCTTGATGGGGGCGCCTAAGGAGACCCAGTACTTC

j_gene: TRBJ2-7
abundance: .
v_gene: TRBV29-1
d_gene: TRBD2
CDR3aa: CSVRRGVKDSYEQYF
CDR3nt: TGCAGCGTAAGACGGGGGGTTAAGGACTCCTACGAGCAGTACTTC

j_gene: TRBJ1-5
abundance: .
v_gene: TRBV24-1
d_gene: .
CDR3aa: CATSDSLGAKFQPQHF
CDR3nt: TGTGCCACCAGTGATAGTCTGGGGGCGAAGTTTCAGCCCCAGCATTTT

j_gene: TRBJ2-7
abundance: .
v_gene: TRBV7-8
d_gene: .
CDR3aa: CASSFRTAAYEQYF
CDR3nt: TGTGCCAGCAGCTTCCGGACAGCCGCCTACGAGCAGTACTTC

j_gene: TRBJ2-3
abundance: .
v_gene: TRBV7-3
d_gene: TRBD2
CDR3aa: CASSLGTLGLGADTQYF
CDR3nt: TGTGCCAGCAGCTTAGGGACCTTGGGACTAGGGGCAGATACGCAGTATTTT

j_gene: TRBJ2-3
abundance: .
v_gene: TRBV28
d_gene: .
CDR3aa: CASILSGSDTQYF
CDR3nt: TGTGCCAGCATTCTTAGCGGCTCAGATACGCAGTATTTT

j_gene: TRBJ2-1
abundance: .
v_gene: TRBV23-1
d_gene: TRBD2
CDR3aa: CASSLRGSGRVGRNEQFF
CDR3nt: TGCGCCAGCAGCCTCCGGGGGAGCGGGAGGGTAGGTCGCAATGAGCAGTTCTTC

j_gene: TRBJ1-1
abundance: .
v_gene: TRBV6-1
d_gene: .
CDR3aa: CASSERSNTEAFF
CDR3nt: TGTGCCAGCAGTGAAAGAAGCAACACTGAAGCTTTCTTT

j_gene: TRBJ1-3
abundance: few
v_gene: TRBV18
d_gene: .
CDR3aa: CASSPSDSHSGNTIYF
CDR3nt: TGTGCCAGCTCACCGAGTGACAGCCACTCTGGAAACACCATATATTTT

j_gene: TRBJ1-1
abundance: .
v_gene: TRBV28
d_gene: .
CDR3aa: CASSLWDSNTEAFF
CDR3nt: TGTGCCAGCAGTTTATGGGACTCGAACACTGAAGCTTTCTTT

j_gene: TRBJ2-3
abundance: .
v_gene: TRBV3-1/TRBV3-2
d_gene: .
CDR3aa: CASSQTPRDTQYF
CDR3nt: TGTGCCAGCAGCCAAACACCCAGGGATACGCAGTATTTT

j_gene: TRBJ2-7
abundance: few
v_gene: TRBV5-1
d_gene: .
CDR3aa: CASSYRQFSNEQYF
CDR3nt: TGCGCCAGCAGCTACCGACAGTTTAGTAACGAGCAGTACTTC

j_gene: TRBJ1-5
abundance: .
v_gene: TRBV19
d_gene: .
CDR3aa: CASSPPRRQRLGLPQHF
CDR3nt: TGTGCCAGTAGCCCCCCCCGCCGACAGAGACTAGGTTTGCCCCAGCATTTT